The 24 T cell receptor beta chains below come from one sample, sequenced in a study of post-analysis software for immune sequencing data. Study-level findings and limits: Patients showed TRBV5-6, TRBV5-1 and TRBV20-1 among four to six TRBV segments more frequent than in controls.

Unique molecular identifiers featured in each of the TCR beta cDNA libraries. MiXCR, run by TCRdb on the PCR reads, gives a single entry per CDR3 protein. The table lists about 190,000 distinct CDR3 sequences, over 25% of them singletons, with nearly 3.5% in the top ten. Antigens of these TCRs are unknown. The material sequenced was blood. The receptors were sampled from a girl younger than 18 with multiple sclerosis.

In regard to this clonotype: This sequence may be a read error, since a much larger clone differs from it by one base. The chain uses TRBV6-5 and TRBJ2-3; TRBD1 matches 9 bases. Germline assignment: CDR1 MNHEY and CDR2 SVGAGI. The CDR3 runs to 12 residues. Losses at the gene ends were 6 bases for V and 9 bases for J; bases not matched to a gene: 4. The CDR3 region is CASSATGGTQYF. CDR3 DNA sequence: TGTGCCAGCAGCGCGACAGGGGGGACGCAGTATTTT.

This clonotype was counted many times. The genes are TRBV4-2 and TRBJ2-1; TRBD1 aligns across 10 bases. V shed 2 bases, J shed 8 bases, and the junction held 6 bases outside the gene matches. The CDR3 loop spans 15 amino acids. CDR1 is LGHNA and CDR2 is YNFKEQ in the germline V gene. CDR3 region: CASSQPPGQGHEQFF. The DNA for the CDR3 is TGTGCCAGCAGCCAACCACCGGGACAGGGGCATGAGCAGTTCTTC.

Turning to this clonotype: An end of the junction does not agree with germline; a read error may underlie this. V is TRBV12-3 or TRBV12-4 and J is TRBJ1-1, with TRBD1 identical over 8 bases. The CDR3 runs to 16 residues. For the CDR3, the DNA is TGTGCCAGCAACTCAGGGGGCGCGGTGGCGAACACTGAGGCTTTCTTT. The encoded protein is CASNSGGAVANTEAFF.

This clonotype appeared a few times. CDR3 nucleotides: TGTGCCAGCAGTTACCACTCTACATCGAGGACAGGGGGCAGGTACGAGCAGTACTTC. Its translation: CASSYHSTSRTGGRYEQYF. The chain links TRBV6-2 or TRBV6-3 to TRBJ2-7; 11 bases match TRBD1. The CDR3 is 19 residues long. The germline V gene encodes CDR1 MNHEY and CDR2 SVGEGT. V lost 2 bases, J lost 4 bases, and 16 bases stayed unmatched.

This clonotype has at least ten counts. The chain has TRBV29-1 and TRBJ2-5; D uncertain. This CDR3 has 10 residues. V was shortened by 5 bases and J by 7 bases, with 8 bases between the two germline ends. Germline CDR1 SQVTM, CDR2 ANQGSEA. CDR3 sequence (DNA): TGCAGCGTTTTGTACGGGACCCAGTACTTC. This sequence encodes CSVLYGTQYF.

This clonotype was detected many times. CDR3 region: CASSLAGTGSLPFYGYTF. In nucleotides, the CDR3 is TGTGCCAGCAGTTTGGCCGGGACAGGGTCTCTCCCTTTCTATGGCTACACCTTC. This chain joins TRBV28 and TRBJ1-2, with 9 bases lining up with TRBD1. The CDR3 loop spans 18 amino acids. Trimming removed 3 bases from V and 4 bases from J; junction bases left unmatched: 15. From germline, CDR1 is MDHEN and CDR2 SYDVKM.

In regard to this clonotype: The germline gene is not matched at one end of the junction; a read error may be the cause. The V and J genes are TRBV7-2 and TRBJ1-5; D might be TRBD1 (5 bases). The CDR3 length is 14 residues. The germline V gene has CDR1 SGHTA and CDR2 FQGNSA. Here the CDR3 reads CASSLGGAGQPRHF. The DNA for the CDR3 is TGTGCCAGCAGCTTAGGGGGCGCGGGTCAGCCCCGGCATTTT.

CDR3 nucleotides: TGCGCCAGCAGCTCGGGACTAGCGGGAGGAACCTACGAGCAGTACTTC. As protein: CASSSGLAGGTYEQYF. The gene calls are TRBV5-1 and TRBJ2-7; TRBD2 agrees at 15 bases. Germline-derived CDR1 and CDR2 are SGHRS and YFSETQ. The CDR3 loop spans 16 amino acids. Trimming removed 3 bases from V and 2 bases from J; junction bases left unmatched: 3.

The V and J genes are TRBV12-5 and TRBJ1-6; perhaps TRBD1 as D (5 bases). This CDR3 is 14 amino acids long. V was clipped by 6 bases and J by 7 bases, with 13 bases between them. CDR1 and CDR2 (germline): LGHNT, FRNRAP. For the CDR3, the DNA is TGTGCTAGTGGGGCCGGGACGATAAATTCACCCCTCCACTTT. Its translation is CASGAGTINSPLHF.

This clonotype has ten or more counts. CDR3 coding DNA: TGTGCCAGCAGGTCAAACAGCAAACAAGACTACGAGCAGTACTTC. Translated: CASRSNSKQDYEQYF. The gene calls are TRBV6-5 and TRBJ2-7; no firm D call. Germline assignment: CDR1 MNHEY and CDR2 SVGAGI. The V end was cut by 6 bases, the J end by 3 bases, with 18 bases between. This CDR3 comprises 15 residues.

Only a few counts were recorded for this clonotype. A read error may explain this, as a much larger clone is one base away. The V gene is TRBV29-1, the J gene TRBJ2-7; the D is unclear. CDR1 and CDR2 from the germline V gene are SQVTM and ANQGSEA. This CDR3 region has 12 residues. The V end lost 7 bases, the J end lost 3 bases, and 13 bases lay between the germline ends. CDR3 nucleotide sequence: TGCAGCGCTATCGTCCCGAACTACGAGCAGTACTTC. The encoded protein is CSAIVPNYEQYF.

This clonotype came up many times. This chain connects TRBV28 to TRBJ2-7; TRBD2 aligns across 9 bases. There are 16 residues in the CDR3. Germline V gives CDR1 MDHEN, CDR2 SYDVKM. The J segment lost 0 bases and the V segment lost 4 bases, leaving 7 bases of the junction unmatched. CDR3: CASSYPSGKNSYEQYF. DNA of the CDR3: TGTGCCAGCAGTTACCCTAGCGGGAAAAACTCCTACGAGCAGTACTTC.

The chain has TRBV15 and TRBJ2-1; D might be TRBD2 (5 bases). There are 16 residues in the CDR3. The germline V and J ends were trimmed by 0 bases and 7 bases, with 16 bases remaining between them. Germline assignment: CDR1 LNHNV and CDR2 YYDKDF (reference sequence). CDR3 sequence reads: CATSREREAFRNEQFF. The CDR3 region has the DNA TGTGCCACCAGCAGAGAGAGGGAAGCTTTCCGGAATGAGCAGTTCTTC.

This clonotype was found a few times. The J gene is TRBJ1-5, the V gene TRBV12-3 or TRBV12-4; 7 nucleotides align to TRBD1. V dropped 6 bases and J dropped 12; count of bases not matched to a gene: 8. The CDR3 has 12 residues. The CDR3 protein is CASRPYRGVQHF. The DNA of the CDR3 is TGTGCCAGCAGACCATACAGGGGTGTCCAGCATTTT.

This clonotype was observed a handful of times. The chain has TRBV28 and TRBJ2-7, with unresolved D. V dropped 8 bases and J dropped 4 bases, with 9 bases sitting between them. Germline V gives CDR1 MDHEN, CDR2 SYDVKM. The CDR3 loop spans 11 amino acids. The CDR3 bases are TGTGCCAGCCGGCTAGGGTACGAGCAGTACTTC. This sequence encodes CASRLGYEQYF.

This clonotype was seen only a few times. This chain joins TRBV28 and TRBJ2-3; 12 positions agree with TRBD2. Germline trimming cut 4 bases from V and 5 bases from J; bases unmatched to any gene: 13. Germline lookup yields CDR1 MDHEN and CDR2 SYDVKM. The CDR3 is made up of 18 amino acids. CDR3 DNA sequence: TGTGCCAGCAGTTCTCCCATGACTAGCGGGAGTTTTGTAGATACGCAGTATTTT. Translation gives CASSSPMTSGSFVDTQYF.

Many counts were recorded for this clonotype. The rearrangement uses TRBV20-1 and TRBJ2-3, with a tentative D call TRBD1 (6 bases). This CDR3 has 14 residues. The V and J ends lost 6 bases and 0 bases respectively, with 13 bases between them. CDR1 is DFQATT and CDR2 is SNEGSKA in the germline V gene (reference sequence). CDR3 nucleotide sequence: TGCAGTGCCCAGGCAGGGGTTAGCACAGATACGCAGTATTTT. The encoded protein is CSAQAGVSTDTQYF.

In this sample, this clonotype turned up many times. This chain joins TRBV6-6 and TRBJ1-2; D not resolved. The CDR3 length is 15 residues. Germline assignment: CDR1 MNHNY and CDR2 SVGAGI (reference sequence). V lost 0 bases, J lost 4 bases, and 12 bases lay in between. The CDR3 is CASSYSEAAVYGYTF. The CDR3 bases are TGTGCCAGCAGTTACTCTGAGGCAGCAGTCTATGGCTACACCTTC.

This rearrangement joins TRBV14 to TRBJ2-5; the match to TRBD2 covers 7 bases. The length of the CDR3 is 16 residues. Germline V gene data show CDR1 as SGHDN and CDR2 as FVKESK. V shed 4 bases and J 11 bases; nucleotides not matched to a gene: 19. The CDR3 spells CASSPRLASGRNEQYF. DNA of the CDR3: TGTGCCAGCAGCCCTCGGCTCGCTAGCGGTCGCAATGAGCAGTACTTC.

The chain recombines TRBV6-1 with TRBJ2-3; 9 bases map to TRBD1. Germline assignment: CDR1 MNHNS and CDR2 SASEGT. This CDR3 has 14 residues. The V segment lost 5 bases and the J segment 6 bases; nucleotides outside the gene matches: 6. CDR3 nucleotide sequence: TGTGCCAGCAGTAAGGGACAGGGCGGGGATACGCAGTATTTT. It translates to CASSKGQGGDTQYF.

Turning to this clonotype: Just one base apart from a much larger clone, this may be a read error. The chain carries TRBV7-2 and TRBJ1-2; D may be TRBD1 (5 bases). Looked up from germline, CDR1 is SGHTA and CDR2 is FQGNSA. The CDR3 spans 13 residues. The chain's CDR3 is CAGSIGTYYGYTF. The CDR3 DNA sequence: TGTGCCGGCAGCATTGGGACCTACTATGGCTACACCTTC.

This clonotype has only one observation. Since a much larger clone is just one base distant, this may be a read error. For the CDR3, the DNA is TGTGTCAGCAGTACAGCGGCGGGAGCGGGGAATGAGCAGTTCTTC. Translating it yields CVSSTAAGAGNEQFF. The genes are TRBV27 and TRBJ2-1; 7 bases line up with TRBD2. The CDR3 extends over 15 amino acids. CDR1 is MNHEY, CDR2 SMNVEV, per germline (reference sequence).

The chain combines TRBV25-1 with TRBJ2-3; D gene uncertain. Trimming stripped 3 bases from V and 0 bases from J, with 13 bases between. This CDR3 contains 16 residues. Germline CDR1 MGHDK, CDR2 SYGVNS. The CDR3 DNA reads TGTGCCAGCAGTGATCTCCGGACCGCTAGCACAGATACGCAGTATTTT. Residues: CASSDLRTASTDTQYF.

About this clonotype itself: Sequence at one end of the junction differs from germline and may be a read error. V is TRBV4-1 and J is TRBJ1-2; the match to TRBD1 covers 7 bases. Germline V CDR1 and CDR2: MGHRA, YSYEKL. There are 17 residues in the CDR3. The CDR3 DNA is TGCGTCAGCAGCCAGCCGACAGGGTTAGGTGATATCTATGGCTACACCTTC. Residues: CVSSQPTGLGDIYGYTF.